A single sample is the source of the 18 T cell receptor beta chains below, sequenced in a study of blood T cell repertoires in COVID-19. Produced via immunoSEQ multiplex PCR; TCRdb's table is partial and in-frame only. The data show approximately 170,000 clones, with 70% to 90% seen just once and approximately 1.3% held by the top ten. The sample comprised peripheral blood. These receptors were obtained from a man aged 60 to 75 who had recovered from COVID-19.

The chain couples TRBV29-1 to TRBJ2-5; D possibly corresponds to TRBD1 (6 bases). This CDR3 is 14 amino acids long. The ends were cut back, 0 bases at V and 7 bases at J, with 15 bases in the middle. Germline CDR1 SQVTM, CDR2 ANQGSEA. The CDR3 here is CSVEDPTGLGTQYF. The CDR3, as DNA: TGCAGCGTTGAAGACCCGACAGGTCTCGGGACCCAGTACTTC.

The V and J genes are TRBV9 and TRBJ2-7; TRBD1 aligns across 8 bases. CDR3 length equals 15 residues. Germline V CDR1 and CDR2: SGDLS, YYNGEE. The V segment lost 4 bases and the J segment 7 bases; nucleotides outside the gene matches: 13. As DNA, the CDR3 is TGTGCCAGCAGCCCCCGCCAGGGACAGGCAAGGGAGCAGTACTTC. It is translated as CASSPRQGQAREQYF.

The chain employs TRBV7-8 and TRBJ1-4; 7 bases match TRBD1. The germline V gene encodes CDR1 SGHVS and CDR2 FQNEAQ. This CDR3 is built from 17 residues. With 2 bases clipped from V and 5 bases from J, the junction kept 11 bases outside the gene matches. The CDR3 reads CASSLRRLRDRNEKLFF. In DNA form, the CDR3 reads TGTGCCAGCAGCTTAAGAAGGCTCCGGGACAGAAATGAAAAACTGTTTTTT.

The chain has TRBV2 and TRBJ1-3; no reliable D call. CDR3 size: 13 residues. Per the germline V gene, CDR1 is SNHLY and CDR2 is FYNNEI. V lost 7 bases, J lost 8 bases, and 15 bases lay in between. CDR3 DNA sequence: TGTGCCAGCAAAAGGACCCTCGGGGACACCATATATTTT. Translating it yields CASKRTLGDTIYF.

The chain employs TRBV9 and TRBJ1-6, with 9 bases matching TRBD1. The ends lost 4 bases at V and 7 bases at J; junction bases unmatched: 6. Germline CDR1 is SGDLS and CDR2 is YYNGEE. CDR3 size: 15 residues. This CDR3 is CASSPGQGKNSPLHF. CDR3 nucleotide sequence: TGTGCCAGCAGCCCAGGACAGGGGAAGAATTCACCCCTCCACTTT.

The chain employs TRBV5-1 and TRBJ2-5; 8 bases are shared with TRBD2. Germline trimming cut 4 bases from V and 4 bases from J; bases unmatched to any gene: 12. This CDR3 comprises 16 residues. Germline CDR1 SGHRS, CDR2 YFSETQ. CDR3: CASSQGLDGVGETQYF. The DNA of the CDR3 is TGCGCCAGCAGCCAGGGACTAGATGGGGTAGGAGAGACCCAGTACTTC.

The gene calls are TRBV5-1 and TRBJ2-7, with 9 bases identical to TRBD1. The germline V gene has CDR1 SGHRS and CDR2 YFSETQ. The V gene end was trimmed by 7 bases and the J gene end by 2 bases; junction bases not matched to a gene: 4. The CDR3 extends over 13 amino acids. CDR3: CASHGTGTYEQYF. In DNA form, the CDR3 reads TGCGCCAGCCACGGGACAGGGACCTACGAGCAGTACTTC. The variable domain in full, completed from reference TRBV5-1 and TRBJ2-7, reads KAGVTQTPRYLIKTRGQQVTLSCSPISGHRSVSWYQQTPGQGLQFLFEYFSETQRNKGNFPGRFSGRQFSNSRSEMNVSTLELGDSALYLCASHGTGTYEQYFGPGTRLTVT.

The rearrangement joins TRBV9 to TRBJ1-4, with no clear D. The V end lost 4 bases, the J end lost 4 bases, and 11 bases lay between the germline ends. The CDR3 is made up of 14 amino acids. Per germline, CDR1 SGDLS and CDR2 YYNGEE. DNA of the CDR3: TGTGCCAGCAGCCCAAGACAAGATAATGAAAAACTGTTTTTT. Translating gives CASSPRQDNEKLFF.

This chain joins TRBV15 and TRBJ2-3; TRBD1 is a possible D gene (6 bases). The CDR3 spans 18 residues. Germline V gives CDR1 LNHNV, CDR2 YYDKDF (reference sequence). V lost 0 bases, J lost 5 bases, and 21 bases lay in between. In nucleotides, the CDR3 is TGTGCCACCAGCAGAGATGCATCAGGGCCAGGGGCTAAAGATACGCAGTATTTT. Its translation: CATSRDASGPGAKDTQYF.

The chain uses TRBV21-1 and TRBJ2-7; TRBD1 reflects the table's D call only, with no check against the DNA. TRBV21-1 counts as a pseudogene. The CDR3 spans 13 residues. The CDR3 DNA is TGTGCCAGCAGCAATAGGGGTCTCTACGAGCAGTACTTC. Residues: CASSNRGLYEQYF.

The CDR3 DNA reads as TGCAGCGTGCGGACCCATGACAGGTCCTACGAGCAGTACTTC. As protein: CSVRTHDRSYEQYF. This chain links TRBV29-1 with TRBJ2-7, with D possibly TRBD1 on 6 matching bases. V was pared by 6 bases and J by 1 base, with 16 bases between. Germline V lookup: CDR1 SQVTM, CDR2 ANQGSEA. CDR3 size: 14 residues.

This sequence joins TRBV7-9 and TRBJ1-4; the D gene is possibly TRBD1 (6 bases). Trimming cost V 5 bases and J 8 bases, with 21 bases left between them. Germline V CDR1 and CDR2: SEHNR, FQNEAQ (reference sequence). This CDR3 spans 16 amino acids. The CDR3 nucleotides are TGTGCCAGCAGCCTCCTTATGGCCTTTAGGGGGGAAAAACTGTTTTTT. Its protein is CASSLLMAFRGEKLFF.

V gene TRBV6-6 combines with J gene TRBJ2-6, with TRBD2 as a possible D gene (6 bases). V lost 5 bases and J 2 bases, leaving 19 bases between the germline ends. Germline V gene data show CDR1 as MNHNY and CDR2 as SVGAGI (reference sequence). The CDR3 contains 18 residues. CDR3 nucleotides: TGTGCCAGCAGTCCCCACTCGGCGGGGCTCCCTGGGGCCAACGTCCTGACTTTC. It translates to CASSPHSAGLPGANVLTF.

This chain connects TRBV11-1 to TRBJ1-1, with D possibly TRBD1 on 5 matching bases. Trimming took off 5 bases at V and 5 bases at J, with 18 bases between the two ends. Germline-derived CDR1 and CDR2 are SGHAT and FQDESV (reference sequence). The CDR3 is made up of 15 amino acids. CDR3 protein: CASSPKARGDTEAFF. Here the CDR3 DNA reads TGTGCCAGCAGCCCCAAAGCCCGGGGGGATACTGAAGCTTTCTTT.

The chain carries TRBV27 and TRBJ1-2; the D is unclear. The V gene's germline CDR1 is MNHEY and CDR2 SMNVEV (reference sequence). The CDR3 sequence is 14 residues long. V lost 0 bases to trimming and J lost 4 bases, with 9 bases between them. The CDR3 spells CASSLSLAGYGYTF. The CDR3 DNA reads TGTGCCAGCAGTTTATCCCTCGCAGGCTATGGCTACACCTTC.

The V gene is TRBV30, the J gene TRBJ2-5, with 7 bases identical to TRBD1. CDR3 length: 11 amino acids. In germline, CDR1 is GTSNPN, CDR2 SVGIG (reference sequence). Trimming cost V 3 bases and J 5 bases; bases outside gene matches: 0. The CDR3 loop is CAWRGQETQYF. For the CDR3, the DNA is TGTGCCTGGAGGGGACAGGAGACCCAGTACTTC. The variable domain in full, completed from reference TRBV30 and TRBJ2-5, reads SQTIHQWPATLVQPVGSPLSLECTVEGTSNPNLYWYRQAAGRGLQLLFYSVGIGQISSEVPQNLSASRPQDRQFILSSKKLLLSDSGFYLCAWRGQETQYFGPGTRLLVL.

The chain uses TRBV4-1 and TRBJ1-4; 9 positions agree with TRBD1. The CDR3 totals 16 residues. The germline CDR1 and CDR2 sequences are MGHRA and YSYEKL. The junction had 10 bases not matched to a gene; V was cut back by 3 bases and J by 8 bases. CDR3 protein: CASSQLGGTGFEKLFF. DNA of the CDR3: TGCGCCAGCAGCCAGCTGGGGGGGACAGGGTTCGAAAAACTGTTTTTT.

The V call is TRBV1, the J call TRBJ1-1; the table calls TRBD1, which could not be checked here. TRBV1 is flagged as a pseudogene. This CDR3 has 18 amino acids. The CDR3 coding sequence is TGCACCAGCAGCCAAGATCCCCCCCCCTCAGGCCCGAACACTGAAGCTTTCTTT. Its translation: CTSSQDPPPSGPNTEAFF.